Described below is a single T cell receptor beta chain sequence and its context. V lost 0 bases and J lost 8, with 14 bases in between. CDR3 length: 15 residues. Looked up from germline, CDR1 is SGDLS and CDR2 is YYNGEE. The sample is drawn from a study of shared clonotypes between healthy human individuals. Method: immunoSEQ multiplex PCR; TCRdb's copy keeps in-frame clones and lacks some. The table shows some 2,000,000 clones, with 85% to 95% occurring only once. Naive CD8 isolation took CD45RO-negative cells positively selected for CCR7 and excluded terminally differentiated effector memory CD45RA+ cells.

Sequencing was performed on naive CD8+ T cells sorted from blood. The TCR comes from a man aged 18 to 29 in good health. The chain carries TRBV9 and TRBJ1-4, with D uncertain. In nucleotides, the CDR3 is TGTGCCAGCAGCGTAGCTGGAAGGGTAGAAGAAAAACTGTTTTTT. Translating gives CASSVAGRVEEKLFF.